The clone carrying this T cell receptor (beta chain) was observed a single time. This record belongs to a study of shared clonotypes between healthy human individuals. Genomic DNA of every subset was divided equally among multiple immunoSEQ plates. An approximately 210 ng quantity of DNA, 32,000 or so T cell genomes, went into the sorted-subset replicate PCRs. Measured with immunoSEQ multiplex PCR; TCRdb has only the in-frame clones, and not every one. The top ten clones hold 1.8% of a sample with hundreds of thousands of clones, 72% of them seen once. The CDR3 consists of 14 residues. Germline assignment: CDR1 MDHEN and CDR2 SYDVKM. Trimming removed 8 bases at V and 2 bases at J, with 15 bases between.

The material sequenced was memory CD4+ T cells sorted from blood. Noted subset: CD45RA-negative fraction. This chain joins TRBV28 and TRBJ1-2; weak D call: TRBD1 (5 bases). The TCR was taken from a woman aged 25 to 39 in good health. CDR3 bases: TGTGCCAGCTCTTACTCGGCAGGGAACTATGGCTACACCTTC. The encoded protein is CASSYSAGNYGYTF.